The rows below give T cell receptor beta chains drawn from one sample of a study of neurological immune-mediated disorders. In TCRdb, the 5' RACE reads were re-called with MiXCR into one record per CDR3 protein. This sample has 77,000 or so distinct CDR3 sequences, with approximately 9.4% found just once. The sequenced sample was PBMCs. The receptors were sampled from a man in his forties or fifties in good health. Each CDR3 is given with its conserved first and last residue. The D gene is left open where the match is weak. The size entry gives once, few or many counts, or a class when the clone is expanded.

TRBJ1-6 TRBV20-1 - many CSARGRQVGHSPLHF TGCAGTGCTAGAGGACGGCAAGTGGGGCATTCACCCCTCCACTTT
TRBJ2-5 TRBV10-3 TRBD1 many CAISQLAGTGEVETQYF TGTGCCATCAGTCAGCTAGCCGGGACAGGGGAGGTGGAGACCCAGTACTTC
TRBJ2-3 TRBV7-2 TRBD2 many CASSSYLAGGDTQYF TGTGCCAGCAGCTCCTATTTAGCGGGAGGGGATACGCAGTATTTT
TRBJ2-1 TRBV7-2 - many CASSPERAHNEQFF TGTGCCAGCAGCCCCGAGCGGGCGCACAATGAGCAGTTCTTC
TRBJ2-5 TRBV5-1 TRBD2 many CASSLGPAGESETQYF TGCGCCAGCAGCTTAGGTCCAGCGGGGGAGTCGGAGACCCAGTACTTC
TRBJ2-5 TRBV20-1 - many CSADLTRQYF TGCAGTGCTGACTTGACTAGGCAGTACTTC
TRBJ2-3 TRBV9 - few CASSGRQGQQYF TGTGCCAGCAGCGGGAGACAAGGCCAGCAGTATTTT
TRBJ2-1 TRBV14 - many CASSRRDWSSYNEQFF TGTGCCAGCAGCCGCCGGGACTGGAGCTCCTACAATGAGCAGTTCTTC
TRBJ2-3 TRBV5-1 - many CASSLSVSTDTQYF TGCGCCAGCAGCTTGTCAGTTAGCACAGATACGCAGTATTTT
TRBJ1-2 TRBV19 - few CASSLGAAIGGYTF TGTGCCAGTAGCCTCGGGGCTGCCATAGGGGGCTACACCTTC
TRBJ2-2 TRBV5-1 TRBD2 many CASSSIAGGGTGELFF TGCGCCAGCAGCTCCATAGCGGGAGGCGGCACCGGGGAGCTGTTTTTT